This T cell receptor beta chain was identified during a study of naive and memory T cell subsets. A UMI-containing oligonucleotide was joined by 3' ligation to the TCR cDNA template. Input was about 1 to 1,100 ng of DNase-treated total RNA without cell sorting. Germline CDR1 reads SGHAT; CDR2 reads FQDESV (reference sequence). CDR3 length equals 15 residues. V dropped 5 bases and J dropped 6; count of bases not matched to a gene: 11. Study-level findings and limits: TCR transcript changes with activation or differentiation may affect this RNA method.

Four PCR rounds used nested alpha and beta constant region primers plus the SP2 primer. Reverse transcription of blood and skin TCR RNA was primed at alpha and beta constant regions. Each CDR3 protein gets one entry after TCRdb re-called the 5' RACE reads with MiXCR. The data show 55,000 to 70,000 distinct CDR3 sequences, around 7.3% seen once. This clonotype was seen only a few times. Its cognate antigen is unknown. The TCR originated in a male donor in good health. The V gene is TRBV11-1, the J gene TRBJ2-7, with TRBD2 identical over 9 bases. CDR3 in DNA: TGTGCCAGCAGCCCTCCGATAGCGGGAGTTCCCGAGCAGTACTTC. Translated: CASSPPIAGVPEQYF.